Below are 13 T cell receptor beta chains sequenced from a single sample in a study of blood T cell repertoires in COVID-19. Repertoires were generated with immunoSEQ multiplex PCR, while TCRdb's copy carries only in-frame clones and drops some. The top ten clones hold 1.3% to 1.5% of a sample with approximately 110,000 clones, roughly 81% of them seen once. The specimen sequenced was peripheral blood. These receptors were collected from a middle-aged man with acute or convalescent COVID-19.

The CDR3 coding sequence is TGTGCCAGCAGCGTCGGGGGGCCAGATACGCAGTATTTT. Translation gives CASSVGGPDTQYF. The chain is built from TRBV9 and TRBJ2-3, with a possible D match to TRBD2 (7 bases). Looked up from germline, CDR1 is SGDLS and CDR2 is YYNGEE. The CDR3 spans 13 residues. Trimming cost V 2 bases and J 4 bases, with 8 bases left between them. Variable domain in full (rest from reference TRBV9 and TRBJ2-3): DSGVTQTPKHLITATGQRVTLRCSPRSGDLSVYWYQQSLDQGLQFLIQYYNGEERAKGNILERFSAQQFPDLHSELNLSSLELGDSALYFCASSVGGPDTQYFGPGTRLTVL.

This clone was seen just once. The V call is TRBV4-1, the J call TRBJ1-5, with 9 bases aligning to TRBD1. There are 14 residues in the CDR3. The V and J ends lost 5 bases and 5 bases, in that order; junction bases with no gene match: 4. The germline V gene has CDR1 MGHRA and CDR2 YSYEKL. Here the CDR3 DNA reads TGCGCCAGCAGCAACCGGGACAGGGATCAGCCCCAGCATTTT. The encoded protein is CASSNRDRDQPQHF.

This clone is a singleton in its sample. V usage is TRBV28 and J usage is TRBJ1-2; possible D gene TRBD1, 5 bases. Germline V gene data show CDR1 as MDHEN and CDR2 as SYDVKM. The CDR3 extends over 12 amino acids. With 8 bases removed from V and 6 bases from J, the gap between germline ends came to 13 bases. CDR3 amino acids: CASGRGLNGYTF. The CDR3 DNA is TGTGCCAGCGGCCGGGGGTTAAATGGCTACACCTTC.

The genes are TRBV24-1 and TRBJ2-1, with 10 bases matching TRBD2. The length of the CDR3 is 15 residues. J lost 7 bases, V lost 5 bases, and 7 bases had no gene match. CDR1 and CDR2 (germline): KGHDR, SFDVKD. CDR3 protein: CATSGGSGRRNEQFF. The DNA for the CDR3 is TGTGCCACCAGTGGGGGTAGCGGGAGGAGGAATGAGCAGTTCTTC.

This clone was counted a single time. This chain joins TRBV7-2 and TRBJ2-1; 9 bases map to TRBD2. The germline V gene has CDR1 SGHTA and CDR2 FQGNSA. This CDR3 region has 15 residues. The V gene end was trimmed by 0 bases and the J gene end by 6 bases; junction bases not matched to a gene: 3. For the CDR3, the DNA is TGTGCCAGCAGCTTAGCTAGCGGGAGCATCAATGAGCAGTTCTTC. Protein: CASSLASGSINEQFF.

The chain has TRBV2 and TRBJ1-2; perhaps TRBD1 as D (6 bases). Trimming pared 4 bases from V and 4 bases from J, leaving 16 bases between. The CDR3 is 15 residues long. Looked up from germline, CDR1 is SNHLY and CDR2 is FYNNEI. CDR3 loop: CASSGRGQGGYGYTF. The CDR3 DNA sequence: TGTGCCAGCAGTGGGCGGGGGCAGGGTGGCTATGGCTACACCTTC.

V is TRBV18 and J is TRBJ1-5; TRBD1 matches 8 bases. Germline V gives CDR1 KGHSH, CDR2 LQKENI. The CDR3 is 14 amino acids. Germline trimming cut 3 bases from V and 9 bases from J; bases unmatched to any gene: 7. In nucleotides, the CDR3 is TGTGCCAGCTCACCGGACAGGGCGCGGGGGCCCCAGCATTTT. It is translated as CASSPDRARGPQHF. Variable domain in full (rest from reference TRBV18 and TRBJ1-5): NAGVMQNPRHLVRRRGQEARLRCSPMKGHSHVYWYRQLPEEGLKFMVYLQKENIIDESGMPKERFSAEFPKEGPSILRIQQVVRGDSAAYFCASSPDRARGPQHFGDGTRLSIL.

The table lists this clone with a few counts. The rearrangement links TRBV15 to TRBJ2-1, with 8 bases lining up with TRBD2. The germline CDR1 and CDR2 sequences are LNHNV and YYDKDF (reference sequence). V shed 0 bases and J 1 base; nucleotides not matched to a gene: 2. The CDR3 totals 16 residues. Written as DNA, the CDR3 is TGTGCCACCAGCAGAGACCGCGGGAGGTCCTACAATGAGCAGTTCTTC. Residues: CATSRDRGRSYNEQFF.

About this clone itself: Sequence at one end of the junction differs from germline and may be a read error. This sequence joins TRBV7-7 and TRBJ2-3; unclear D gene. In germline, CDR1 is SSHAT, CDR2 FNYEAQ (reference sequence). The CDR3 is 13 residues long. The CDR3: CASSSTRADTQYF. The CDR3, as DNA: TGTGCTAGCAGCTCCACACGGGCAGATACGCAGTATTTT.

By sample share, this clone is medium-sized. CDR3 sequence: CASSFGQSNEQFF. The DNA of the CDR3 is TGTGCCAGCAGTTTTGGACAGTCCAATGAGCAGTTCTTC. The chain joins TRBV27 to TRBJ2-1; tentatively, D is TRBD1 (6 bases). The CDR3 is made up of 13 amino acids. Trimming shortened V by 3 bases and J by 6 bases, and 9 bases separated the two germline ends. Germline V gene lookup returns CDR1 MNHEY and CDR2 SMNVEV (reference sequence).

V is TRBV7-6 and J is TRBJ2-2, with 10 bases aligning to TRBD1. CDR1 SGHVS and CDR2 FNYEAQ come from the germline V gene. This CDR3 is 16 amino acids long. V was pared by 2 bases and J by 6 bases, with 6 bases of the junction left unmatched. CDR3 sequence: CASSLRDRGIPGELFF. The CDR3 bases are TGTGCCAGCAGCTTAAGGGACAGGGGCATACCCGGGGAGCTGTTTTTT.

The CDR3 spells CASSFTGLNEKLFF. The DNA for the CDR3 is TGTGCCAGCAGCTTTACGGGGTTAAATGAAAAACTGTTTTTT. V and J are TRBV11-2 and TRBJ1-4; unclear D gene. This CDR3 contains 14 residues. The germline V and J ends were trimmed by 3 bases and 5 bases, with 10 bases remaining between them. Germline lookup yields CDR1 SGHAT and CDR2 FQNNGV.

This chain connects TRBV28 to TRBJ1-1; 7 bases agree with TRBD1. Germline assignment: CDR1 MDHEN and CDR2 SYDVKM. V lost 8 bases to trimming and J lost 11 bases; unmatched junction nucleotides: 17. CDR3 length equals 14 residues. The CDR3: CASSTYRGEGAAFF. The CDR3 DNA reads TGTGCCAGCTCAACCTACAGGGGCGAGGGGGCTGCTTTCTTT.